This is a list of T cell receptor beta chains from one sample in a study of early T cells in non-severe SARS-CoV-2 infection. From the 5' RACE reads, TCRdb called clonotypes with MiXCR, one entry per CDR3 protein. The repertoire consists of about 33,000 distinct CDR3 sequences, with 5.5% to 8% occurring once and the leading ten covering more than 3.5%. Sequences were obtained from whole blood. The receptors stem from an adult who was a healthcare worker with PCR-confirmed SARS-CoV-2 infection or an uninfected control (not recorded which). The conserved cysteine and the conserved F or W are not part of the CDR3 here. Fields, in order: CDR3 protein, D gene, V gene, clone size. A D gene is named only where the DNA matches it firmly. Clone size, where shown, is once, few, many, or a class for clones that have expanded.

CDR3 protein: SVIHFMAGETQY
D gene: .
V gene: TRBV29-1
clone size: few

CDR3 protein: ATQQGYGYT
D gene: TRBD1
V gene: TRBV2
clone size: many

CDR3 protein: ASSSTFQLSSYNEQF
D gene: .
V gene: TRBV11-2
clone size: many

CDR3 protein: ASSQDPSAEQY
D gene: .
V gene: TRBV4-1
clone size: .

CDR3 protein: ASSQQGADSPLH
D gene: TRBD1
V gene: TRBV12-3/TRBV12-4
clone size: many

CDR3 protein: ASSLEGIRYEQY
D gene: .
V gene: TRBV5-4
clone size: many

CDR3 protein: ASSESRDNTGELF
D gene: .
V gene: TRBV25-1
clone size: few

CDR3 protein: SAPRLAGAETQY
D gene: TRBD2
V gene: TRBV20-1
clone size: many

CDR3 protein: ASSLIRPGVRNTEAF
D gene: .
V gene: TRBV28
clone size: many

CDR3 protein: ASSDSGTGRNEQF
D gene: TRBD1
V gene: TRBV6-4
clone size: many

CDR3 protein: ASSVGQFGPIQY
D gene: TRBD1
V gene: TRBV6-1
clone size: many

CDR3 protein: ASSVTGGPGGYT
D gene: .
V gene: TRBV2
clone size: few

CDR3 protein: ASRKQGADSYEQY
D gene: TRBD1
V gene: TRBV6-6
clone size: .

CDR3 protein: ASSPLQREGSYEQY
D gene: .
V gene: TRBV7-3
clone size: .

CDR3 protein: SGGPQETQY
D gene: .
V gene: TRBV29-1
clone size: many

CDR3 protein: ASSETGGIVSEAF
D gene: TRBD1
V gene: TRBV6-1
clone size: many

CDR3 protein: SASPGGLNEQY
D gene: TRBD2
V gene: TRBV20-1
clone size: many

CDR3 protein: SASGPWSTEAF
D gene: .
V gene: TRBV20-1
clone size: many

CDR3 protein: ASSPLWGNQPQH
D gene: .
V gene: TRBV18
clone size: many

CDR3 protein: ASSYTGNEKLF
D gene: .
V gene: TRBV5-1
clone size: many

CDR3 protein: ASSPYRGATYEQY
D gene: TRBD1
V gene: TRBV3-1
clone size: .

CDR3 protein: ASSLEGLGTEAF
D gene: .
V gene: TRBV11-2
clone size: .

CDR3 protein: ASSGTRDYGYT
D gene: .
V gene: TRBV18
clone size: .

CDR3 protein: ASSDRAGANVLT
D gene: TRBD1
V gene: TRBV28
clone size: .

CDR3 protein: ASSPGTSGYEQY
D gene: TRBD2
V gene: TRBV6-5
clone size: many

CDR3 protein: ASRESGANVLT
D gene: .
V gene: TRBV28
clone size: many

CDR3 protein: ASFGRGLTEAF
D gene: .
V gene: TRBV12-3/TRBV12-4
clone size: .